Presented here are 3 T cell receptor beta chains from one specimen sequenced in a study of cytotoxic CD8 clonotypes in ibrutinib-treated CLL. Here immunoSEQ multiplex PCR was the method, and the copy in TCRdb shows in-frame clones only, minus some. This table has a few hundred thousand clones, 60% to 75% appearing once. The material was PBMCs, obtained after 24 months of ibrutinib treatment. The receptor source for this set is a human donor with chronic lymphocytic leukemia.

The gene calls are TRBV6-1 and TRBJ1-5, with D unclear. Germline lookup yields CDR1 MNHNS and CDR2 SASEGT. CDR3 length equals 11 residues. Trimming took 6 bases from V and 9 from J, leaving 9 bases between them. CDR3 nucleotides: TGTGCCAGCAGCGCAGTTGGGCCCCAGCATTTT. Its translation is CASSAVGPQHF.

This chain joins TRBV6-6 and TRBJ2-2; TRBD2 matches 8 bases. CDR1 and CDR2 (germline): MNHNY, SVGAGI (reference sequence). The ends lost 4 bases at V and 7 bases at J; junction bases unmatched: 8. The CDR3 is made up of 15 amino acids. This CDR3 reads CASSSFSGIYGELFF. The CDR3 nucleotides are TGTGCCAGCAGTTCGTTTAGCGGGATATACGGGGAGCTGTTTTTT.

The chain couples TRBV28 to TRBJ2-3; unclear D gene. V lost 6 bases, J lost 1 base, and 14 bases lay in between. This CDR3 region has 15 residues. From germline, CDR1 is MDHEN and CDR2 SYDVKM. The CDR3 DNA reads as TGTGCCAGCAGACTCCTTCGGGTTCGCACAGATACGCAGTATTTT. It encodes CASRLLRVRTDTQYF.